This T cell receptor beta chain emerged from a study of blood T cells in healthy people across ages. Findings and caveats of the study: Long-lived and aged donors differed, with more naive CD4+ cells and higher diversity in the long-lived.

A sample-barcoded 5' primer and a J-beta primer mix were used in a second PCR of roughly 7 to 11 cycles. TCRdb re-analysed the 5' RACE reads in MiXCR, keeping a single row per CDR3 protein. The repertoire includes around 320,000 distinct CDR3 sequences, roughly 29% of them detected once, and over 25% sits in the top ten. As for this clonotype: The antigen is not known.

This CDR3 has 15 amino acids. Trimming removed 4 bases at V and 2 bases at J, with 15 bases between. CDR1 and CDR2 (germline): SGHRS, YFSETQ. Each of the donors had roughly 10 milliliters of peripheral blood drawn into EDTA-treated Vacutainer tubes. The amount of total RNA extracted per sample was at least 5 micrograms. The receptor's source is a woman aged 70-85 years in good health. Material for sequencing was blood. This chain joins TRBV5-1 and TRBJ2-5; D is possibly TRBD1 (6 bases). CDR3 bases: TGCGCCAGCAGCCTCCACCCCGACAGGCAAGAGACCCAGTACTTC. Translation gives CASSLHPDRQETQYF.